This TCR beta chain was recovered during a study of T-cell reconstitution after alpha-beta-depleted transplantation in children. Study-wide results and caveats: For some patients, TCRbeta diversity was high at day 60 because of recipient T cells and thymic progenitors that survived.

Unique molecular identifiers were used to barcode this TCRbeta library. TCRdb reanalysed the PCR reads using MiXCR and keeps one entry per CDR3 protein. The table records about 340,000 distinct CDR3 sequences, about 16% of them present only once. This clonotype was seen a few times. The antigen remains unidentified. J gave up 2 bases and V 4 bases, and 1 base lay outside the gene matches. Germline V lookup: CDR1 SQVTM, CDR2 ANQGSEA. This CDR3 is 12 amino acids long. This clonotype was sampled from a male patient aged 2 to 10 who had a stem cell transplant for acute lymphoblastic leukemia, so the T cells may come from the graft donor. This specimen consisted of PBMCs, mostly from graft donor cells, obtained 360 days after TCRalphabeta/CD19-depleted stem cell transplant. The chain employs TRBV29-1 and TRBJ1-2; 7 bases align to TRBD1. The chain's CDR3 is CSVGDRNYGYTF. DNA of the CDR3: TGCAGCGTTGGGGACAGAAACTATGGCTACACCTTC.